The present entry profiles one T cell receptor (beta chain) with its context. Using immunoSEQ multiplex PCR, the repertoire was profiled, and TCRdb retains in-frame clones only, with some absent. The table shows approximately 130,000 clones, with about 90% occurring only once. This sample is part of a study of T cell responses to AZD1222 COVID-19 vaccine. Germline CDR1 LNHDA, CDR2 SQIVND (reference sequence). There are 19 residues in the CDR3. Unmatched junction bases numbered 12, after V lost 3 bases and J lost 0 bases. This sequence originates from an adult in good health. The chain uses TRBV19 and TRBJ2-1; 9 bases align to TRBD2. The source material was peripheral blood, sampled on day 0 of AZD1222 vaccination. The CDR3 protein is CASSMARTSVQSSYNEQFF. CDR3 nucleotides: TGTGCCAGTAGTATGGCCCGGACTAGCGTTCAGTCCTCCTACAATGAGCAGTTCTTC. Combining the CDR3 with reference TRBV19 and TRBJ2-1 gives the whole variable domain DGGITQSPKYLFRKEGQNVTLSCEQNLNHDAMYWYRQDPGQGLRLIYYSQIVNDFQKGDIAEGYSVSREKKESFPLTVTSAQKNPTAFYLCASSMARTSVQSSYNEQFFGPGTRLTVL.